The clone carrying this T cell receptor beta chain was observed at least ten times. What it recognizes is unknown. The data are from a study of T cells in Graves' hyperthyroidism and ophthalmopathy. RNA transcripts provided the source from which TCR beta CDR3 regions were amplified. HTBI primers drove first-round RT-PCR of the TCR CDR3. TCRdb fed the multiplex PCR reads into MiXCR, producing one record per CDR3 protein. The table records 550,000 to 700,000 distinct CDR3 sequences, approximately 44% of them present only once. Findings and caveats of the study: Before onset, ophthalmopathy was predicted by the model a median around 6 months earlier. Most thyroid clonotypes with frequency above 0.001 were detected in blood.

Input material: peripheral blood or thyroid tissue (not recorded which). The sequence was obtained from an adult woman with Graves' disease, either hyperthyroidism or ophthalmopathy (not recorded which).

CDR3 sequence: CASSTTGYEQYF. Here the CDR3 DNA reads TGTGCCAGCAGTACGACAGGCTACGAGCAGTACTTC. This rearrangement joins TRBV28 to TRBJ2-7; D possibly corresponds to TRBD1 (6 bases). The germline gives CDR1 MDHEN, CDR2 SYDVKM. Trimming cost V 5 bases and J 3 bases, with 8 bases left between them. The CDR3 contains 12 residues.